The rows below give T cell receptor beta chains drawn from one sample of a study of CD8+ T cells in alopecia areata. Generated by immunoSEQ multiplex PCR, the TCRdb table keeps only in-frame clones and is missing some. The table lists 110,000 or so clones, roughly two thirds of them singletons. What was sequenced was CD4+ T cells sorted from blood. The receptors here all came from a human donor in good health. Each CDR3 is given with its conserved first and last residue. The D gene is left open where the match is weak. The size entry is marked missing in some rows and otherwise reads once, few, many or a size class.

clone_size | j_call | d_call | v_call | cdr3_length | cdr3_nt | cdr3_aa
- | TRBJ1-1 | TRBD1 | TRBV29-1 | 13 | TGCAGCATTGGAGGACAGGCTAACACTGAAGCTTTCTTT | CSIGGQANTEAFF
- | TRBJ1-2 | - | TRBV5-1 | 13 | TGCGCCAGCAGCTGGGATTCCAGCGGGGGCTACACCTTC | CASSWDSSGGYTF
few | TRBJ2-3 | TRBD2 | TRBV6-5 | 14 | TGTGCCAGCAGGGGGACTAAGCAACGTGGTACGCAGTATTTT | CASRGTKQRGTQYF
once | TRBJ2-7 | TRBD1 | TRBV23-1 | 15 | TGCGCCAGCAGCCCGCTGGACAGGGGGCCTGATGAGCAGTACTTC | CASSPLDRGPDEQYF
- | TRBJ1-2 | - | TRBV7-8 | 11 | TGTGCCAGCAGCGGACAGTATGGCTACACCTTC | CASSGQYGYTF
- | TRBJ1-4 | - | TRBV6-5 | 15 | TGTGCCAGCCGATTCGGGGGGTTGACTAATGAAAAACTGTTTTTT | CASRFGGLTNEKLFF
- | TRBJ1-1 | - | TRBV29-1 | 12 | TGCACCCATCAGACAGGGAACACTGAAGCTTTCTTT | CTHQTGNTEAFF
- | TRBJ2-2 | - | TRBV29-1 | 14 | TGCAGCGTTGCTGGGGCGCGAGACACCGGGGAGCTGTTTTTT | CSVAGARDTGELFF
- | TRBJ1-6 | TRBD1 | TRBV7-8 | 15 | TGTGCCAGCAGCTTAGCCCGGGACAGTCTATCACCCCTCCACTTT | CASSLARDSLSPLHF
few | TRBJ2-7 | - | TRBV29-1 | 14 | TGCAGCGTTGAGGGGAAACAAACTAACTACGAGCAGTACTTC | CSVEGKQTNYEQYF
- | TRBJ1-2 | TRBD1 | TRBV2 | 15 | TGTGCCAGCAGTTCACCGGGACAGGGGACCTATGGCTACACCTTC | CASSSPGQGTYGYTF
- | TRBJ2-2 | - | TRBV4-1 | 18 | TGCGCCAGCAGCCACGATGAAATGGAGCTGATTGGTACCGGGGAGCTGTTTTTT | CASSHDEMELIGTGELFF
- | TRBJ2-6 | - | TRBV28 | 14 | TGTGCCAGCGACGCGATTGCTGGGGCCAACGTCCTGACTTTC | CASDAIAGANVLTF
- | TRBJ2-7 | - | TRBV28 | 16 | TGTGCCAGCAGTTCCTCCGCAGGACCGACGGCCTACGAGCAGTACTTC | CASSSSAGPTAYEQYF
- | TRBJ2-2 | - | TRBV29-1 | 15 | TGCAGCGCCCGAAGTGGGTTGACGGACACCGGGGAGCTGTTTTTT | CSARSGLTDTGELFF
- | TRBJ2-5 | TRBD1 | TRBV30 | 15 | TGTGCCTTAGACAGGGGGCTTGTTCGGCAAGAGACCCAGTACTTC | CALDRGLVRQETQYF
- | TRBJ1-6 | - | TRBV21-1 | 15 | TGTGCCAGCAGCAAAGAAACGGGAGAAGGATCACCCCTCCACTTT | CASSKETGEGSPLHF
- | TRBJ2-7 | - | TRBV19 | 15 | TGTGCCAGTAGTATTTATAAGGGCACGACCTACGAGCAGTACTTC | CASSIYKGTTYEQYF
- | TRBJ1-2 | - | TRBV2 | 14 | TGTGCCAGCACCCCTAGGGTATCTAACTATGGCTACACCTTC | CASTPRVSNYGYTF
- | TRBJ2-2 | - | TRBV9 | 13 | TGTGCCAGCAGCCCCCAGGACACCGGGGAGCTGTTTTTT | CASSPQDTGELFF
- | TRBJ2-2 | - | TRBV5-1 | 16 | TGCGCCAGCAGCCTCGATGCGGGGGCGCAAGCCGGGGAGCTGTTTTTT | CASSLDAGAQAGELFF
- | TRBJ2-2 | - | TRBV5-1 | 14 | TGCGCCAGCAGCACCGGTCCCGTCACCGGGGAGCTGTTTTTT | CASSTGPVTGELFF
- | TRBJ2-3 | - | TRBV7-2 | 12 | TGTGCCAGCAGCTTGAAGACAGATACGCAGTATTTT | CASSLKTDTQYF
- | TRBJ1-2 | - | TRBV15 | 12 | TGTGCCACCAGCGCTGGAACGTATGGCTACACCTTC | CATSAGTYGYTF
- | TRBJ2-5 | - | TRBV18 | 12 | TGTGCCAGCTCGCCCTTAGGGGAGACCCAGTACTTC | CASSPLGETQYF
- | TRBJ1-2 | - | TRBV29-1 | 13 | TGCAGCGTTGAAGGGTCTGCTCACTATGGCTACACCTTC | CSVEGSAHYGYTF
few | TRBJ2-3 | - | TRBV6-5 | 14 | TGTGCCAGCAGTTACTCCCGGATCAGAGATACGCAGTATTTT | CASSYSRIRDTQYF
- | TRBJ2-5 | - | TRBV18 | 15 | TGTGCCAGCTCCCAGACAGTTATTAGACAAGAGACCCAGTACTTC | CASSQTVIRQETQYF
- | TRBJ2-5 | TRBD1 | TRBV11-2 | 14 | TGTGCCAGCACGCTACAGGGGGTGAGGGAGACCCAGTACTTC | CASTLQGVRETQYF
few | TRBJ2-1 | - | TRBV4-1 | 13 | TGCGCCAGCAGCCAAGAAGGGCTTCGCGAGCAGTTCTTC | CASSQEGLREQFF
once | TRBJ2-7 | TRBD1 | TRBV18 | 13 | TGTGCCAGCTCATCCGGGACAGGGAACGAGCAGTACTTC | CASSSGTGNEQYF
few | TRBJ1-6 | - | TRBV7-9 | 13 | TGTGCCAGCAGCCTACTGGGGGATTCACCCCTCCACTTT | CASSLLGDSPLHF
once | TRBJ2-7 | - | TRBV5-1 | 15 | TGTGCCAGCAGCTTGGGGGCAGCGGGGACCTACGAGCAGTACTTC | CASSLGAAGTYEQYF
few | TRBJ2-2 | - | TRBV7-9 | 14 | TGTGCCAGCAGCCTCTACACGGACACCGGGGAGCTGTTTTTT | CASSLYTDTGELFF
- | TRBJ2-1 | TRBD2 | TRBV29-1 | 14 | TGCAGCGTCTCTAGCGGGGGGGCCTGGGGTGAGCAGTTCTTC | CSVSSGGAWGEQFF
- | TRBJ2-3 | - | TRBV7-3 | 14 | TGTGCCAGCAGCTCCACGTGGGGCACAGATACGCAGTATTTT | CASSSTWGTDTQYF
- | TRBJ2-1 | - | TRBV6-5 | 16 | TGTGCCAGCAGTTACTCAACAGGGCCCTCCTACAATGAGCAGTTCTTC | CASSYSTGPSYNEQFF
- | TRBJ1-6 | - | TRBV15 | 15 | TGTGCCACCAGCAGCCAGGGTGATGGGGGAGCACCCCTCCACTTT | CATSSQGDGGAPLHF
- | TRBJ1-2 | TRBD1 | TRBV25-1 | 12 | TGTGCCAGCAGGGGCAGGGGGGTAGGCTACACCTTC | CASRGRGVGYTF
few | TRBJ2-5 | TRBD2 | TRBV29-1 | 12 | TGCAGCGTACGGCGGGAGGAAGAGACCCAGTACTTC | CSVRREEETQYF
- | TRBJ2-1 | - | TRBV5-4 | 14 | TGTGCCAGCAGCGGCCCTGGGGATTACAATGAGCAGTTCTTC | CASSGPGDYNEQFF
- | TRBJ2-7 | - | TRBV2 | 15 | TGTGCCAGCAGCGCCAGCCACGTCCTAATCCACGAGCAGTACTTC | CASSASHVLIHEQYF
- | TRBJ2-3 | - | TRBV29-1 | 12 | TGCAGCGTTGAAAGCTGGGCAGATACGCAGTATTTT | CSVESWADTQYF
- | TRBJ1-6 | TRBD1 | TRBV27 | 12 | TGTGCCAGCTGGACAGGGGACTCACCCCTCCACTTT | CASWTGDSPLHF
- | TRBJ2-3 | TRBD2 | TRBV5-1 | 14 | TGCGCCAGCAGCGTAGGGACTAGAGCAGATACGCAGTATTTT | CASSVGTRADTQYF
- | TRBJ1-2 | - | TRBV30 | 14 | TGTGCCTGGAGTGTAACGGGACAATACTATGGCTACACCTTC | CAWSVTGQYYGYTF
- | TRBJ2-5 | - | TRBV5-6 | 11 | TGTGCCAGCAGCTTCCTTCAGACCCAGTACTTC | CASSFLQTQYF
- | TRBJ1-4 | TRBD1 | TRBV5-8 | 16 | TGTGCCAGCAGCCCAAAGCCGGGACAGGGTAATGAAAAACTGTTTTTT | CASSPKPGQGNEKLFF
- | TRBJ2-7 | - | TRBV29-1 | 12 | TGCAGCGTAGTTAAGGGGAACTACGAGCAGTACTTC | CSVVKGNYEQYF
few | TRBJ1-6 | - | TRBV30 | 15 | TGTGCCTGGAGTGCAATCTCAGGGAGGGAGTCACCCCTCCACTTT | CAWSAISGRESPLHF
- | TRBJ2-7 | TRBD1 | TRBV2 | 15 | TGTGCCACCCGAGTCGGGGACAGCGACTCCTACGAGCAGTACTTC | CATRVGDSDSYEQYF
few | TRBJ1-1 | - | TRBV18 | 13 | TGTGCCAGCTCACCTCGCATGGGCACTGAAGCTTTCTTT | CASSPRMGTEAFF
- | TRBJ1-6 | TRBD1 | TRBV4-2 | 15 | TGTGCCAGCAGCCAAACCGGGACAGGGACCTCACCCCTCCACTTT | CASSQTGTGTSPLHF